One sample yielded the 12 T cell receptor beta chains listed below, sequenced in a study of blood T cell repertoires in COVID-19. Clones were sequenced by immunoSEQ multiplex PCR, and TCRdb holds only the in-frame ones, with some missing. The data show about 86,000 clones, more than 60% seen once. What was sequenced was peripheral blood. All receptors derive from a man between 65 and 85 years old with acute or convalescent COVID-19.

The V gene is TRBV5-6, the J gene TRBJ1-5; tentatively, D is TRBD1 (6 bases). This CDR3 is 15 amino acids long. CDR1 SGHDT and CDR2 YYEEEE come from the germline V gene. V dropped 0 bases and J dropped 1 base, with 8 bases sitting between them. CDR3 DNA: TGTGCCAGCAGCTTGGGGGGGCGAAGCAATCAGCCCCAGCATTTT. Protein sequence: CASSLGGRSNQPQHF. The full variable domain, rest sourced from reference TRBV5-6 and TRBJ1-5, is DAGVTQSPTHLIKTRGQQVTLRCSPKSGHDTVSWYQQALGQGPQFIFQYYEEEERQRGNFPDRFSGHQFPNYSSELNVNALLLGDSALYLCASSLGGRSNQPQHFGDGTRLSIL.

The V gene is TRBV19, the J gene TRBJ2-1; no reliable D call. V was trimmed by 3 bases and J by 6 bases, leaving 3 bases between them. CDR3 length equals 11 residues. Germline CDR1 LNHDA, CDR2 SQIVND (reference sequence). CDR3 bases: TGTGCCAGTAGTATCGTCAATGAGCAGTTCTTC. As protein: CASSIVNEQFF.

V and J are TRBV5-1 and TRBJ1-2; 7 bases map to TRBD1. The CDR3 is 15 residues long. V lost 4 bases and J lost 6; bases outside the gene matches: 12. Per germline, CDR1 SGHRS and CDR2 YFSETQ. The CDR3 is CASSRVGQLEDGYTF. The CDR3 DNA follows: TGCGCCAGCAGCCGCGTGGGACAGCTAGAAGATGGCTACACCTTC.

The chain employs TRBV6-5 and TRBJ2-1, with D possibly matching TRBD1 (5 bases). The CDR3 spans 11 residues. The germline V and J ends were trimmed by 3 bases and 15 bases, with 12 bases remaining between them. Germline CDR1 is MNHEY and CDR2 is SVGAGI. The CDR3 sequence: CASSYKGSWFF. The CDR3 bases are TGTGCCAGCAGTTATAAGGGGTCCTGGTTCTTC.

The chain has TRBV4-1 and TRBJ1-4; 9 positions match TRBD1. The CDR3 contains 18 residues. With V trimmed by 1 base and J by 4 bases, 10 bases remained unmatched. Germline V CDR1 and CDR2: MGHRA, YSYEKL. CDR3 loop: CASSQVPIPTGGNEKLFF. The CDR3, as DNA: TGCGCCAGCAGCCAAGTCCCGATCCCGACAGGGGGTAATGAAAAACTGTTTTTT.

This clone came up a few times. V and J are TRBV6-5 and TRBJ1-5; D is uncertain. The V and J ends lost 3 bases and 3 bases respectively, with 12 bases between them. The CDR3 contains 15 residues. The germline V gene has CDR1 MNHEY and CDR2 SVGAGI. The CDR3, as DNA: TGTGCCAGCAGTTATTTTGTCAGGCCCAATCAGCCCCAGCATTTT. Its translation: CASSYFVRPNQPQHF.

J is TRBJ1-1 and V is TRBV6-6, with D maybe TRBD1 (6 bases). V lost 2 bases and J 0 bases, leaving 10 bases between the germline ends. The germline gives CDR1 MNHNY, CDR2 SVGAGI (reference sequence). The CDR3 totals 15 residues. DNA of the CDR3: TGTGCCAGCAGTTACACCTGGACAGTGAACACTGAAGCTTTCTTT. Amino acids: CASSYTWTVNTEAFF.

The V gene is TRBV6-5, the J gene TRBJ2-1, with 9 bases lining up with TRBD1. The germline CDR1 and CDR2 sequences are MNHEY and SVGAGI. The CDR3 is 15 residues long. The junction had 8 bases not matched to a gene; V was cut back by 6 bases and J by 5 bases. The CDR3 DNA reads TGTGCCAGCAGGACAGGGGGGTTGATGAACAATGAGCAGTTCTTC. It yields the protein CASRTGGLMNNEQFF.

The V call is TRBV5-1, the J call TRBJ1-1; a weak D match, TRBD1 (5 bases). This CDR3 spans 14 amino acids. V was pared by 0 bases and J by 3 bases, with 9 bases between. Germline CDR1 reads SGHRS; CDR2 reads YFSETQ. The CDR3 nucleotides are TGCGCCAGCAGCTTGGCCTCCAGGGACACTGAAGCTTTCTTT. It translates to CASSLASRDTEAFF.

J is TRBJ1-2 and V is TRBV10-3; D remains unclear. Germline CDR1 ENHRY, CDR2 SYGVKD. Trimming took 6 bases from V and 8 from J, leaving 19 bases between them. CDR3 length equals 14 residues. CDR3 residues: CAISPLELLGGYTF. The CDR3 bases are TGTGCCATCAGCCCCCTCGAGTTGCTAGGAGGCTACACCTTC.

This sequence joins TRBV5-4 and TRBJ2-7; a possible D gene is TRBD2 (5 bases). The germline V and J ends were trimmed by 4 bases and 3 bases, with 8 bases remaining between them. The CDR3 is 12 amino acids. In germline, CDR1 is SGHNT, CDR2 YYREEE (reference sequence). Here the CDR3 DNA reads TGTGCCAGCAGCCGTGGAGGCTACGAGCAGTACTTC. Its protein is CASSRGGYEQYF.

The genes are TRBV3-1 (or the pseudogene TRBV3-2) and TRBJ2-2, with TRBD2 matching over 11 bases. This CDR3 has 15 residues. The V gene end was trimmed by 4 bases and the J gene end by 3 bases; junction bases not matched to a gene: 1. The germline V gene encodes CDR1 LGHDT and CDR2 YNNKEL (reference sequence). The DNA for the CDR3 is TGTGCCAGCAGCCTGGGACTAGCGGACACCGGGGAGCTGTTTTTT. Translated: CASSLGLADTGELFF.